These 2 T cell receptor beta chains were all obtained from the same sample, sequenced in a study of T cell repertoires in cytomegalovirus infection. Each CDR3 protein gets one entry after TCRdb re-called the reads with MiXCR. The sample records almost 300,000 distinct CDR3 sequences, around 10% being singletons. Sample: PBMCs. The receptors come from a human donor in good health (CMV status not recorded). Some clones in this sample may be carry-over from other donors' samples.

In its sample, this clonotype was seen many times. The rearrangement links TRBV5-6 to TRBJ2-2; no clear D. V lost 4 bases and J 1 base, leaving 8 bases between the germline ends. Germline V CDR1 and CDR2: SGHDT, YYEEEE. CDR3 length: 14 amino acids. The CDR3 spells CASSPVVNTGELFF. In DNA, the CDR3 is TGTGCCAGCAGCCCGGTGGTGAACACCGGGGAGCTGTTTTTT.

This chain connects TRBV6-2 or TRBV6-3 to TRBJ1-6, with D hard to call. Germline CDR1 is MNHEY and CDR2 is SVGEGT. The CDR3 has 14 residues. V shed 4 bases and J shed 7 bases, with 11 bases lying between them. The CDR3 loop is CASSLSRQNSPLHF. CDR3 nucleotides: TGTGCCAGCAGTTTGAGCAGGCAAAATTCACCCCTCCACTTT.